A selection of T cell receptor beta chains follows, all from one sample in a study of blood T cell repertoires in COVID-19. The data were produced by immunoSEQ multiplex PCR, yet TCRdb's version contains in-frame clones alone and is incomplete. The sample lists around 270,000 clones, around 89% occurring once. The sample taken for sequencing was peripheral blood. These receptors all come from a man aged 35 to 55 with acute or convalescent COVID-19. The CDR3 runs from the conserved cysteine through the conserved F or W. D genes are given only for firm matches. Not every row has a clone size; where given, it reads once, few, many or a size class.

v_call	j_call	clone_size	d_call	cdr3_aa	cdr3_nt
TRBV5-1	TRBJ1-2	-	TRBD1	CASSLFGGQGYGYTF	TGCGCCAGCAGCTTGTTCGGGGGACAGGGATATGGCTACACCTTC
TRBV2	TRBJ1-1	-	-	CASKGVNTEAFF	TGTGCCAGCAAGGGAGTGAACACTGAAGCTTTCTTT
TRBV19	TRBJ1-1	-	-	CASPPTGTINTEAFF	TGTGCCAGTCCACCAACCGGGACAATCAACACTGAAGCTTTCTTT
TRBV5-1	TRBJ2-5	few	TRBD2	CASTKRGPSYQETQYF	TGCGCCAGCACCAAGCGGGGGCCGTCGTACCAAGAGACCCAGTACTTC
TRBV5-1	TRBJ1-1	-	-	CASSSPGGTEAFF	TGCGCCAGCAGCTCCCCGGGGGGGACTGAAGCTTTCTTT
TRBV4-2	TRBJ2-2	-	TRBD2	CASSRPSGGDTGELFF	TGTGCCAGCAGCCGCCCTAGCGGGGGGGACACCGGGGAGCTGTTTTTT
TRBV19	TRBJ2-1	-	TRBD2	CASSIRAGGGLANEQFF	TGTGCCAGTAGTATAAGGGCGGGGGGAGGTTTAGCGAATGAGCAGTTCTTC
TRBV24-1	TRBJ2-3	-	TRBD2	CATSDSSGGAPDTQYF	TGTGCCACCAGTGATAGTAGCGGGGGGGCTCCAGATACGCAGTATTTT
TRBV9	TRBJ2-2	-	TRBD2	CASSVNSHPGLAAGELFF	TGTGCCAGCAGCGTAAACTCCCATCCGGGACTAGCAGCCGGGGAGCTGTTTTTT
TRBV4-1	TRBJ2-3	-	TRBD2	CASSHDLGLAGGHGDTQYF	TGCGCCAGCAGCCATGATCTCGGACTAGCGGGGGGGCACGGAGATACGCAGTATTTT
TRBV25-1	TRBJ1-2	-	TRBD1	CASSTRTGKNYGYTF	TGTGCCAGCAGTACCCGGACAGGGAAGAACTATGGCTACACCTTC
TRBV29-1	TRBJ1-5	-	TRBD1	CSEDSPGGHNQPQHF	TGCAGCGAAGATTCTCCAGGGGGCCACAATCAGCCCCAGCATTTT
TRBV3-1/TRBV3-2	TRBJ1-1	-	-	CASSGPQRAFF	TGTGCCAGCAGCGGGCCTCAAAGGGCTTTCTTT
TRBV7-2	TRBJ2-7	-	TRBD1	CASSLPGTVKYF	TGTGCCAGCAGCTTACCCGGGACAGTAAAGTACTTC
TRBV6-5	TRBJ1-2	-	TRBD1	CASSYTGQGDGYTF	TGTGCCAGCAGTTATACTGGACAGGGGGATGGCTACACCTTC
TRBV10-3	TRBJ1-1	-	TRBD1	CAISEPDRGSAFF	TGTGCCATCAGTGAGCCGGACAGGGGCTCAGCTTTCTTT
TRBV2	TRBJ1-1	-	-	CASNILGLPEAFF	TGTGCCAGCAATATACTTGGTCTGCCTGAAGCTTTCTTT
TRBV3-1/TRBV3-2	TRBJ2-4	-	-	CASSQEPGRGAKNIQYF	TGTGCCAGCAGCCAAGAACCCGGCAGAGGAGCCAAAAACATTCAGTACTTC
TRBV19	TRBJ2-7	-	-	CASSAPGFYEQYF	TGTGCCAGTAGTGCGCCGGGATTTTACGAGCAGTACTTC
TRBV6-5	TRBJ1-5	once	-	CASREDQPQHF	TGTGCCAGCAGGGAGGATCAGCCCCAGCATTTT
TRBV5-1	TRBJ2-1	-	-	CASSVYDPGNEQFF	TGCGCCAGCAGCGTATACGACCCAGGGAATGAGCAGTTCTTC
TRBV19	TRBJ2-7	-	-	CASSDGTHSYEQYF	TGTGCCAGTAGTGACGGGACTCATTCCTACGAGCAGTACTTC
TRBV3-1/TRBV3-2	TRBJ1-2	-	-	CASSFRGGVGYTF	TGTGCCAGCAGCTTCCGGGGGGGCGTGGGCTACACCTTC
TRBV5-4	TRBJ2-3	-	-	CASSLGTGSGTDTQYF	TGTGCCAGCAGCTTGGGGACGGGGAGCGGCACAGATACGCAGTATTTT
TRBV5-4	TRBJ2-2	-	-	CASSSRRSGWNTGELFF	TGTGCCAGCAGCTCCCGGAGGAGCGGGTGGAACACCGGGGAGCTGTTTTTT
TRBV4-1	TRBJ1-2	-	-	CASSQEGRVGYGYTF	TGCGCCAGCAGCCAAGAAGGCAGGGTGGGCTATGGCTACACCTTC
TRBV6-5	TRBJ2-1	-	TRBD2	CASSYSGTSGVNEQFF	TGTGCCAGCAGTTACTCCGGGACTAGCGGGGTCAATGAGCAGTTCTTC
TRBV27	TRBJ2-7	-	TRBD2	CASSSPSGGAYEQYF	TGTGCCAGCAGTTCCCCCAGCGGGGGGGCGTACGAGCAGTACTTC
TRBV29-1	TRBJ1-5	once	TRBD1	CSVARSGGGNQPQHF	TGCAGCGTTGCGAGATCAGGGGGAGGCAATCAGCCCCAGCATTTT
TRBV24-1	TRBJ2-7	-	TRBD1	CAPRDRGYF	TGTGCCCCGCGGGACAGGGGGTACTTC
TRBV11-2	TRBJ1-3	-	-	CASSAIANRVSGNTIYF	TGTGCCAGCAGCGCAATAGCCAACAGGGTTTCTGGAAACACCATATATTTT
TRBV7-2	TRBJ2-7	-	TRBD1	CASSPGTGGREQYF	TGTGCCAGCAGCCCCGGGACAGGGGGTAGAGAGCAGTACTTC
TRBV10-2	TRBJ2-2	-	TRBD1	CASTPGQGLGTGELFF	TGCGCCAGCACCCCGGGACAGGGATTAGGCACCGGGGAGCTGTTTTTT
TRBV7-9	TRBJ2-3	-	TRBD1	CASRPQPGQGPDTQYF	TGTGCCAGCAGACCCCAGCCGGGACAGGGGCCAGATACGCAGTATTTT
TRBV7-9	TRBJ1-1	-	TRBD1	CASSSGQVWGTEAFF	TGTGCCAGCAGCTCGGGACAGGTCTGGGGCACTGAAGCTTTCTTT
TRBV5-4	TRBJ2-1	-	TRBD2	CASSPNGRVVEQFF	TGTGCCAGCAGCCCTAACGGGAGGGTTGTTGAGCAGTTCTTC
TRBV5-1	TRBJ2-3	-	TRBD2	CASSFSRLAGAGDTQYF	TGCGCCAGCAGCTTCTCCCGACTAGCGGGGGCCGGGGATACGCAGTATTTT
TRBV9	TRBJ1-1	-	TRBD1	CASSETPTGLNTEAFF	TGTGCCAGCAGCGAGACCCCGACAGGGCTGAACACTGAAGCTTTCTTT
TRBV3-1/TRBV3-2	TRBJ2-5	-	TRBD1	CASSPTGDETQYF	TGTGCCAGCAGCCCGACAGGGGACGAGACCCAGTACTTC
TRBV20-1	TRBJ2-1	-	TRBD1	CSAQTGSEQFF	TGCAGTGCCCAGACAGGGAGTGAGCAGTTCTTC
TRBV7-6	TRBJ2-2	-	TRBD1	CASSSGQGSGELFF	TGTGCCAGCAGCTCCGGACAGGGCAGCGGGGAGCTGTTTTTT
TRBV5-1	TRBJ2-1	-	-	CASRKHEQGSNEQFF	TGCGCCAGCAGAAAACACGAGCAGGGGAGCAATGAGCAGTTCTTC
TRBV15	TRBJ2-3	-	-	CATSRDLGGRYTDTQYF	TGTGCCACCAGCAGAGATCTTGGGGGCCGCTACACAGATACGCAGTATTTT
TRBV2	TRBJ2-7	-	-	CASSVDPGEWNEQYF	TGTGCCAGCAGTGTAGACCCAGGGGAATGGAACGAGCAGTACTTC
TRBV3-1/TRBV3-2	TRBJ1-3	-	-	CASSPRVDASSGNTIYF	TGTGCCAGCAGCCCGCGGGTTGACGCTTCCTCTGGAAACACCATATATTTT